This TCR beta chain was recovered during a study of cytomegalovirus exposure and HLA in healthy donors. Primers included in the PCR were 60 Vbeta and 13 Jbeta primers. Profiled with immunoSEQ multiplex PCR; TCRdb holds only in-frame clones, not every one. The sample carries about 120,000 clones, 9% to 10% recorded once. In its sample, this clone was seen once. This CDR3 is built from 18 residues. Germline V CDR1 and CDR2: LNHDA, SQIVND (reference sequence). J gave up 1 base and V 1 base, and 10 bases lay outside the gene matches. This TCR came from a man aged 30 to 45 in good health and CMV-seronegative. The sequenced material came from PBMCs. The rearrangement joins TRBV19 to TRBJ2-5; 9 bases match TRBD1. The CDR3 loop reads CASSIGGATGGSQETQYF. For the CDR3, the DNA is TGTGCCAGTAGTATAGGGGGGGCGACAGGGGGTTCCCAAGAGACCCAGTACTTC.